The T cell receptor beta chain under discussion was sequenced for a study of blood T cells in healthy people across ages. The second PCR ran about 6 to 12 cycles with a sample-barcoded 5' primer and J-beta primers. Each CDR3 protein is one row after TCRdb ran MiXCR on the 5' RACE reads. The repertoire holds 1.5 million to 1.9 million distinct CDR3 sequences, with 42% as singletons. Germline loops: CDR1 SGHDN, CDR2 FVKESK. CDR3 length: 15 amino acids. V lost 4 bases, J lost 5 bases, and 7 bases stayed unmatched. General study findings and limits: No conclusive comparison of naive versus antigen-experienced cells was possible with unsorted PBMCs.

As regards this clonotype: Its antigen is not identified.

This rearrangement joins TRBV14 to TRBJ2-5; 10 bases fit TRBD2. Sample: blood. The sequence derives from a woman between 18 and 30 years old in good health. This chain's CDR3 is CASSPLAGVMETQYF. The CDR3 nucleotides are TGTGCCAGCAGCCCCCTAGCGGGGGTGATGGAGACCCAGTACTTC.